The 19 T cell receptor beta chains in this list originate from one sample, sequenced in a study of CD8 T cells in Susac syndrome (dated by TCRdb to the late 2010s). Library creation used the immunoSEQ multiplex PCR assay. RNA was extracted using the RNeasy kit, and roughly 0.45 to 1 microgram was reverse transcribed with random hexamers. TCRdb trimmed public reads at Q25 via fastp, called clones via MiXCR and kept in-frame beta chains. A single entry per CDR3 protein holds the most common genes and DNA from its merged rows. Within this sample are tens of thousands of distinct CDR3 sequences, with approximately 94% of them counted one time only. The ten most abundant clones make up 0.3% to 0.45% of the sample. Sequenced sample: CD8+ T cells from PBMCs. The receptors here all came from a human donor with multiple sclerosis.

This chain links TRBV5-4 with TRBJ1-1; D perhaps matches TRBD1 (5 bases). Germline-derived CDR1 and CDR2 are SGHNT and YYREEE (reference sequence). V lost 10 bases to trimming and J lost 1 base, with 11 bases between them. The CDR3 contains 12 residues. CDR3 sequence: CAASGGNTEAFF. Here the CDR3 DNA reads TGTGCCGCTTCCGGGGGGAACACTGAAGCTTTCTTT. Full variable domain (outside the CDR3, taken from reference TRBV5-4 and TRBJ1-1): ETGVTQSPTHLIKTRGQQVTLRCSSQSGHNTVSWYQQALGQGPQFIFQYYREEENGRGNFPPRFSGLQFPNYSSELNVNALELDDSALYLCAASGGNTEAFFGQGTRLTVV.

The gene calls are TRBV29-1 and TRBJ2-7; 9 bases are a match to TRBD1. The CDR3 is made up of 16 amino acids. Trimming at V came to 4 bases and at J to 4 bases, leaving 14 bases not matched to a gene. Germline lookup yields CDR1 SQVTM and CDR2 ANQGSEA. CDR3 nucleotides: TGCAGCGTTGGAAGGGGGGCCGGGACAGGGACGTACGAGCAGTACTTC. It is translated as CSVGRGAGTGTYEQYF.

The genes are TRBV30 and TRBJ2-1; D call uncertain. This CDR3 is built from 15 residues. From germline, CDR1 is GTSNPN and CDR2 SVGIG (reference sequence). V shed 3 bases and J shed 2 bases, with 14 bases lying between them. DNA for the CDR3: TGTGCCTGGAGGGGCATAAGGTCGGCCTACAATGAGCAGTTCTTC. It yields the protein CAWRGIRSAYNEQFF.

This chain links TRBV12-3 or TRBV12-4 with TRBJ2-7, with TRBD2 matching over 13 bases. Unmatched junction bases numbered 1, after V lost 4 bases and J lost 7 bases. The CDR3 is 13 amino acids. In DNA, the CDR3 is TGTGCCAGCAGTTGGACTAGCGGGGGAGAGCAGTACTTC. The encoded protein is CASSWTSGGEQYF.

The rearrangement uses TRBV7-2 and TRBJ2-2; TRBD1 is a possible D gene (6 bases). Trimming removed 5 bases at V and 4 bases at J, with 11 bases between. Germline-derived CDR1 and CDR2 are SGHTA and FQGNSA. This CDR3 is 14 amino acids long. CDR3 nucleotides: TGTGCCAGCAGCCCCGGGACAACCACCGGGGAGCTGTTTTTT. Encoded protein: CASSPGTTTGELFF.

The rearrangement joins TRBV10-2 to TRBJ2-5; D is undetermined. The CDR3 loop spans 13 amino acids. The germline gives CDR1 WSHSY, CDR2 SAAADI. V lost 6 bases to trimming and J lost 2 bases, with 10 bases between them. The chain's CDR3 is CASSPGRQETQYF. As DNA, the CDR3 is TGCGCCAGCAGCCCAGGCCGTCAAGAGACCCAGTACTTC.

V and J are TRBV27 and TRBJ2-1, with TRBD2 identical over 9 bases. Trimming took 5 bases from V and 8 from J; bases not matched to a gene: 10. The CDR3 loop spans 15 amino acids. Germline V CDR1 and CDR2: MNHEY, SMNVEV (reference sequence). As DNA, the CDR3 is TGTGCCAGCAGTCCCGGACTAGCGAGTATCGATGAGCAGTTCTTC. Translation: CASSPGLASIDEQFF.

The rearrangement links TRBV5-1 to TRBJ2-7; D uncertain. The germline V gene encodes CDR1 SGHRS and CDR2 YFSETQ. The V end lost 4 bases, the J end lost 0 bases, and 14 bases lay between the germline ends. The CDR3 totals 15 residues. CDR3 sequence (DNA): TGCGCCAGCAGCCCGGAATTCGGTGGCTCCTACGAGCAGTACTTC. Protein: CASSPEFGGSYEQYF.

This rearrangement joins TRBV5-1 to TRBJ1-1, with D maybe TRBD1 (5 bases). This CDR3 has 13 residues. V was trimmed by 4 bases and J by 2 bases, leaving 9 bases between them. Germline CDR1 reads SGHRS; CDR2 reads YFSETQ. DNA of the CDR3: TGCGCCAGCAGCGGTTGGGACAACACTGAAGCTTTCTTT. Its protein product is CASSGWDNTEAFF.

The chain couples TRBV7-9 to TRBJ2-5; D not certain. V lost 3 bases to trimming and J lost 2 bases, with 4 bases between them. This CDR3 region has 12 residues. Germline CDR1 is SEHNR and CDR2 is FQNEAQ (reference sequence). The CDR3 protein is CASSLWQETQYF. The DNA of the CDR3 is TGTGCCAGCAGCTTGTGGCAAGAGACCCAGTACTTC. The full variable domain, completed using reference TRBV7-9 and TRBJ2-5, is DTGVSQNPRHKITKRGQNVTFRCDPISEHNRLYWYRQTLGQGPEFLTYFQNEAQLEKSRLLSDRFSAERPKGSFSTLEIQRTEQGDSAMYLCASSLWQETQYFGPGTRLLVL.

The V and J genes are TRBV19 and TRBJ1-1; D unclear. The germline V gene has CDR1 LNHDA and CDR2 SQIVND (reference sequence). Trimming removed 4 bases from V and 4 bases from J, with 10 bases in between. The CDR3 contains 13 residues. CDR3 sequence reads: CASSKGTSTEAFF. In nucleotides, the CDR3 is TGTGCCAGTAGTAAGGGCACAAGCACTGAAGCTTTCTTT.

V and J are TRBV7-2 and TRBJ1-1, with TRBD1 as a possible D gene (5 bases). From germline, CDR1 is SGHTA and CDR2 FQGNSA. The CDR3 has 13 residues. Deletions cut 5 bases from V and 5 bases from J, with 12 bases between. CDR3 residues: CASSLDTRTEAFF. The CDR3 nucleotides are TGTGCCAGCAGCCTGGACACTCGAACTGAAGCTTTCTTT.

The V and J genes are TRBV6-5 and TRBJ1-2, with a tentative D call TRBD1 (6 bases). Germline CDR1 and CDR2: MNHEY and SVGAGI. V lost 5 bases and J 2 bases, leaving 9 bases between the germline ends. The CDR3 is 13 residues long. The CDR3 here is CASSTDSNYGYTF. The CDR3 DNA reads as TGTGCCAGCAGTACGGACAGCAACTATGGCTACACCTTC.

J is TRBJ1-2 and V is TRBV20-1; D may be TRBD1 (6 bases). Looked up from germline, CDR1 is DFQATT and CDR2 is SNEGSKA (reference sequence). This CDR3 contains 13 residues. Deletions cut 2 bases from V and 7 bases from J, with 14 bases between. CDR3 region: CSARSGGASGYTF. The CDR3 nucleotides read TGCAGTGCTAGATCCGGGGGCGCGAGTGGCTACACCTTC.

The gene calls are TRBV5-1 and TRBJ2-2, with D hard to call. Trimming removed 3 bases at V and 3 bases at J, with 3 bases between. This CDR3 is built from 12 residues. CDR1 SGHRS and CDR2 YFSETQ come from the germline V gene. The CDR3 DNA reads TGCGCCAGCAGCTGGCACACCGGGGAGCTGTTTTTT. Its protein is CASSWHTGELFF.

The chain carries TRBV6-5 and TRBJ1-4; the D gene is possibly TRBD1 (6 bases). V gave up 5 bases and J gave up 8 bases, with 18 bases separating them. The CDR3 spans 15 residues. Germline CDR1 reads MNHEY; CDR2 reads SVGAGI. In DNA form, the CDR3 reads TGTGCCAGCAGTCCGACGGGGACATTGGGGGAAAAACTGTTTTTT. Residues: CASSPTGTLGEKLFF.

CDR3 protein: CASSQWREGRETQYF. CDR3 DNA sequence: TGTGCCAGCAGCCAGTGGCGGGAGGGCCGGGAGACCCAGTACTTC. The V and J genes are TRBV5-4 and TRBJ2-5; TRBD2 agrees at 9 bases. CDR3 length: 15 residues. The germline gives CDR1 SGHNT, CDR2 YYREEE (reference sequence). Trimming at V came to 4 bases and at J to 5 bases, leaving 9 bases not matched to a gene.

The CDR3 protein is CAINWDDTMADTQYF. CDR3 nucleotide sequence: TGTGCCATCAACTGGGACGATACGATGGCAGATACGCAGTATTTT. This rearrangement joins TRBV10-3 to TRBJ2-3; D may correspond to TRBD1 or TRBD2 (5 bases each). The ends were cut back, 7 bases at V and 4 bases at J, with 18 bases in the middle. There are 15 residues in the CDR3. Germline V CDR1 and CDR2: ENHRY, SYGVKD.

This chain uses TRBV5-1 with TRBJ1-1; D is ambiguous. The V gene's germline CDR1 is SGHRS and CDR2 YFSETQ. Deletions cut 4 bases from V and 3 bases from J, with 13 bases between. This CDR3 comprises 14 residues. CDR3: CASSATYVDTEAFF. The CDR3 bases are TGCGCCAGCAGCGCAACGTATGTGGACACTGAAGCTTTCTTT.